This paragraph reports one T cell receptor (beta chain). Original analysis: Counts of nucleated cells, estimated from reference gene primer amplification, were obtained. Data came from immunoSEQ multiplex PCR; TCRdb stores just in-frame clones and leaves some out. V and J calls and clone size are those listed in that table; D and trimming were worked out from the DNA. Of 200,000 to 250,000 clones listed, 86% are singletons. The data belong to a study of blood T cell repertoires in COVID-19. J lost 5 bases, V lost 2 bases, and 5 bases had no gene match. The CDR3 sequence is 14 residues long. Germline CDR1 and CDR2: MGHDK and SYGVNS.

This chain uses TRBV25-1 with TRBJ2-5; 7 nucleotides match TRBD2. The sequenced sample consisted of peripheral blood. The sequence was collected from an elderly man with acute or convalescent COVID-19. CDR3 residues: CASSEGGGSETQYF. The CDR3 coding sequence is TGTGCCAGCAGTGAAGGGGGGGGGTCCGAGACCCAGTACTTC.